This TCR beta chain came from a study of T cells in localized non-small cell lung cancer. Data came from immunoSEQ multiplex PCR; TCRdb stores just in-frame clones and leaves some out. The table shows fewer than 75,000 clones, with 84% occurring only once. The material was peripheral blood, obtained before any cancer treatment. This receptor was obtained from a female donor of 60 years or more with stage I lung adenocarcinoma.

The CDR3 region is CASSLEGSQPQHF. The CDR3 DNA is TGTGCCAGCAGCTTAGAAGGAAGTCAGCCCCAGCATTTT. V is TRBV7-9 and J is TRBJ1-5; no definite D call. The CDR3 is 13 residues long. CDR1 is SEHNR and CDR2 is FQNEAQ in the germline V gene (reference sequence). The germline V and J ends were trimmed by 1 base and 6 bases, with 7 bases remaining between them. The whole variable domain, filled in from reference TRBV7-9 and TRBJ1-5, reads DTGVSQNPRHKITKRGQNVTFRCDPISEHNRLYWYRQTLGQGPEFLTYFQNEAQLEKSRLLSDRFSAERPKGSFSTLEIQRTEQGDSAMYLCASSLEGSQPQHFGDGTRLSIL.